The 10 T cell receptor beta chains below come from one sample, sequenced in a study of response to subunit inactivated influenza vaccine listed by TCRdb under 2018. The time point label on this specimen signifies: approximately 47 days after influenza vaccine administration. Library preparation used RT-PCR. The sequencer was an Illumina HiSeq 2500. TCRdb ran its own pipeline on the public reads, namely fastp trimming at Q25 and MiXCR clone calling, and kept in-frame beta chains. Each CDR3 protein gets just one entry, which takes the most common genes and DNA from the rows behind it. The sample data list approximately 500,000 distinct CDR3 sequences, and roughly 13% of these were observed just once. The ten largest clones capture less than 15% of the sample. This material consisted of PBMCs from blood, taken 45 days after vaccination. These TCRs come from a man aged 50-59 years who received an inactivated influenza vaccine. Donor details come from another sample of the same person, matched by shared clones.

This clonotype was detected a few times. This chain's CDR3 is CSVEPQGQETQYF. The CDR3 DNA sequence: TGCAGCGTTGAACCGCAGGGGCAAGAGACCCAGTACTTC. This chain connects TRBV29-1 to TRBJ2-5; tentative D call: TRBD1 (6 bases). The CDR3 runs 13 residues. V was pared by 2 bases and J by 2 bases, with 9 bases between. Germline V gene lookup returns CDR1 SQVTM and CDR2 ANQGSEA. Combining the CDR3 with reference TRBV29-1 and TRBJ2-5 gives the whole variable domain SAVISQKPSRDICQRGTSLTIQCQVDSQVTMMFWYRQQPGQSLTLIATANQGSEATYESGFVIDKFPISRPNLTFSTLTVSNMSPEDSSIYLCSVEPQGQETQYFGPGTRLLVL.

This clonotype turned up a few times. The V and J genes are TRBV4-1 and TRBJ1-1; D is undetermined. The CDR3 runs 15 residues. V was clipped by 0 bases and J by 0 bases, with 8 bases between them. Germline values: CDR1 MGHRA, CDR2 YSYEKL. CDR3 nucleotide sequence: TGCGCCAGCAGCCAAGATTGGGCTTTGAACACTGAAGCTTTCTTT. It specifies CASSQDWALNTEAFF.

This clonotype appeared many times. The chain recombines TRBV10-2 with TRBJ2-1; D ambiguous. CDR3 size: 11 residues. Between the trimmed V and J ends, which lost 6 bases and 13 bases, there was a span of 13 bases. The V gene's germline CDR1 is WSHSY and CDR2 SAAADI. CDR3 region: CASSYQDNQFF. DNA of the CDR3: TGCGCCAGCAGCTATCAGGATAATCAGTTCTTC.

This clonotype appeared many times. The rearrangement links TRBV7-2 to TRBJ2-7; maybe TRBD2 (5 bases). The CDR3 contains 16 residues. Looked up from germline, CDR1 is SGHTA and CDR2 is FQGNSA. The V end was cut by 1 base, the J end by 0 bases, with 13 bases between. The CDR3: CASSLEASLSSYEQYF. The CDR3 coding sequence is TGTGCCAGCAGCTTAGAGGCTAGCCTGAGCTCCTACGAGCAGTACTTC.

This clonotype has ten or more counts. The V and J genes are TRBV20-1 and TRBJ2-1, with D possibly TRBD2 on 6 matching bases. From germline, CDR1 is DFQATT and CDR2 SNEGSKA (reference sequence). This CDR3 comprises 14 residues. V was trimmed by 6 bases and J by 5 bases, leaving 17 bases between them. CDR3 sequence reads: CSARRASENNEQFF. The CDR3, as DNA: TGCAGTGCCCGAAGGGCTAGCGAAAACAATGAGCAGTTCTTC.

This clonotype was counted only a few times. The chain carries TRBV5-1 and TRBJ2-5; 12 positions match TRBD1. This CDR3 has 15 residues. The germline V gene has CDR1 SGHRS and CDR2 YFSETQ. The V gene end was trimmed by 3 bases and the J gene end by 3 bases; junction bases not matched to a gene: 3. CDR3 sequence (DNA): TGCGCCAGCAGCTGGGACAGGGGGCTTGAAGAGACCCAGTACTTC. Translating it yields CASSWDRGLEETQYF.

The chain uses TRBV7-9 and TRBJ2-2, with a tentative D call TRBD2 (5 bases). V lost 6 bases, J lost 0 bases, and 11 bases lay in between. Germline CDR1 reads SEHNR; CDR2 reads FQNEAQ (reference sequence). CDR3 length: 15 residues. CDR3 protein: CASSRTDSNTGELFF. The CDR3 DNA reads TGTGCCAGCAGTCGGACGGACTCGAACACCGGGGAGCTGTTTTTT.

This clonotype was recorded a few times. The DNA for the CDR3 is TGTGCCTGGAGTAGGGGGGCTGGCTACACCTTC. Encoded protein: CAWSRGAGYTF. The chain employs TRBV30 and TRBJ1-2, with a possible D match to TRBD1 (6 bases). Between the trimmed V and J ends, which lost 2 bases and 7 bases, there was a span of 8 bases. This CDR3 comprises 11 residues. Germline CDR1 and CDR2: GTSNPN and SVGIG (reference sequence).

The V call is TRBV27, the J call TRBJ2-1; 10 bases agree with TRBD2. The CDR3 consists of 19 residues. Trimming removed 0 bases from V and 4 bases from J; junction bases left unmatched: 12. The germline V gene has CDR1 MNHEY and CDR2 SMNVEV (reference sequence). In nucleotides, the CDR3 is TGTGCCAGCAGTTTATCGGGGTTAAAAGCGGGAGGGCCGTACAATGAGCAGTTCTTC. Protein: CASSLSGLKAGGPYNEQFF.

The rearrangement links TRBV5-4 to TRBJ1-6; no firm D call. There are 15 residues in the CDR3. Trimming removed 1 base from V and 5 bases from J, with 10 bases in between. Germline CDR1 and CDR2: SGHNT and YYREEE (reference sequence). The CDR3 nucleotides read TGTGCCAGCAGCTTGATTGGGAGGAATAATTCACCCCTCCACTTT. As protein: CASSLIGRNNSPLHF.